This T cell receptor (beta chain) stems from a study of blood T cell repertoires in COVID-19. CDR1 DFQATT and CDR2 SNEGSKA come from the germline V gene (reference sequence). This CDR3 comprises 11 residues. Trimming left V 0 bases short and J 11 bases short, with 10 bases between. As processed by the authors: Cell counts per sample came from amplifying reference gene primers. Sequencing was performed with immunoSEQ multiplex PCR; in TCRdb, only in-frame clones are kept and a portion is missing. V, J and clone size were drawn from that table, and D and trimming were deduced from the DNA. This repertoire shows some 75,000 clones, about nine tenths found once; its top ten account for 6.9%.

The V gene is TRBV20-1, the J gene TRBJ1-2; perhaps TRBD1 as D (5 bases). The TCR sequence derives from a human donor in a cohort sampled during active COVID-19. Sequencing input: peripheral blood. CDR3 coding DNA: TGCAGTGCTAGAGATGGGACTCTATACACCTTC. It yields the protein CSARDGTLYTF.